This T cell receptor (beta chain) was sequenced during a study of T cell responses to AZD1222 COVID-19 vaccine. Study-level points and caveats: The reported proportion of spike-specific TCRs targeting unmutated variant regions was nearly half. Among AZD1222 vaccinees, only 5 to 7 were seropositive at baseline.

Between the trimmed V and J ends, which lost 1 base and 4 bases, there was a span of 11 bases. The CDR3 sequence is 14 residues long. CDR1 SGDLS and CDR2 YYNGEE come from the germline V gene. The table came from immunoSEQ multiplex PCR; TCRdb's copy has only in-frame clones and leaves some out. The sample has about 110,000 clones, around nine tenths seen once. On this clone: Its cognate antigen is unknown.

This clonotype originated in an adult who received the AZD1222 COVID-19 vaccine. The rearrangement uses TRBV9 and TRBJ2-5; D gene uncertain. Sequencing used peripheral blood, obtained 28 days after the second AZD1222 dose. The CDR3: CASSVSEFGETQYF. The CDR3 DNA sequence: TGTGCCAGCAGCGTATCTGAGTTTGGAGAGACCCAGTACTTC.